This T cell receptor beta chain was captured in a study of shared clonotypes between healthy human individuals. Study background: CD8 memory received one plate per donor, CD8 naive two, CD4 memory three and CD4 naive three. Study-level findings and limits: A generally larger estimated richness was seen in naive subsets than in memory subsets.

Replicate sorted-subset PCRs were loaded with around 210 ng DNA, about 30,000 T cell genomes. Profiling relied on immunoSEQ multiplex PCR, and the TCRdb table lists in-frame clones only, not all of them. The sample comprises around 100,000 clones, approximately 61% of which are singletons, and less than 55% rests with the top ten. The CDR3 length is 11 residues. The V end was cut by 6 bases, the J end by 7 bases, with 6 bases between. Germline values: CDR1 SEHNR, CDR2 FQNEAQ (reference sequence). As to this clone: Its antigen is still unknown.

The TCR sequence derives from a man aged 25 to 45 in good health. Sequences were obtained from memory CD8+ T cells sorted from blood. Subset noted: CD45RO+ cells pooled with CCR7-negative TemRA cells. The rearrangement links TRBV7-9 to TRBJ2-2; D remains ambiguous. The CDR3 is CASSMNGELFF. CDR3 nucleotides: TGTGCCAGCAGTATGAACGGGGAGCTGTTTTTT.